Presented here are 5 T cell receptor beta chains from one specimen sequenced in a study of lymphopenia after photon versus proton radiotherapy. Using immunoSEQ multiplex PCR, the repertoire was profiled, and TCRdb retains in-frame clones only, with some absent. The data contain tens of thousands of clones, around 82% of them seen just once; the ten biggest clones take up over 1.2%. Sequencing used peripheral blood, obtained from a patient treated with proton-based radiotherapy. The receptors here all came from a man aged 55 to 70 with pancreatic cancer.

The V call is TRBV18, the J call TRBJ2-7, with 10 bases lining up with TRBD2. The CDR3 is 14 residues long. Germline V gives CDR1 KGHSH, CDR2 LQKENI. Trimming at V came to 3 bases and at J to 7 bases, leaving 6 bases not matched to a gene. CDR3 nucleotides: TGTGCCAGCTCACCGGGACTAGCGCTCGGAGAGCAGTACTTC. Its protein is CASSPGLALGEQYF. The variable domain in full, completed from reference TRBV18 and TRBJ2-7, reads NAGVMQNPRHLVRRRGQEARLRCSPMKGHSHVYWYRQLPEEGLKFMVYLQKENIIDESGMPKERFSAEFPKEGPSILRIQQVVRGDSAAYFCASSPGLALGEQYFGPGTRLTVT.

The chain links TRBV28 to TRBJ1-5; 8 bases map to TRBD1. The trim removed 7 bases at V and 2 bases at J, leaving 10 bases unmatched. The CDR3 contains 16 residues. CDR1 MDHEN and CDR2 SYDVKM come from the germline V gene. The CDR3 DNA reads as TGTGCCAGCAATCAGCAGGGGGCGCCCGGCAATCAGCCCCAGCATTTT. As protein: CASNQQGAPGNQPQHF.

The chain recombines TRBV5-1 with TRBJ2-1; the D call may be TRBD1 or TRBD2 (5 bases each). V was trimmed by 0 bases and J by 5 bases, leaving 18 bases between them. This CDR3 is built from 17 residues. CDR1 is SGHRS, CDR2 YFSETQ, per germline. CDR3 nucleotide sequence: TGCGCCAGCAGCTTGGACCGAGGGACCGAGCTTAACAATGAGCAGTTCTTC. Translated, it gives CASSLDRGTELNNEQFF.

The chain couples TRBV27 to TRBJ2-3; TRBD1 agrees at 8 bases. The CDR3 has 13 residues. Germline CDR1 MNHEY, CDR2 SMNVEV (reference sequence). Germline trimming cut 10 bases from V and 2 bases from J; bases unmatched to any gene: 5. The CDR3 reads CATGQGDTDTQYF. Here the CDR3 DNA reads TGTGCCACCGGACAGGGTGACACAGATACGCAGTATTTT.

The chain has TRBV10-3 and TRBJ2-2, with 9 bases fitting TRBD1. The CDR3 totals 15 residues. The junction had 8 bases not matched to a gene; V was cut back by 5 bases and J by 7 bases. The V gene's germline CDR1 is ENHRY and CDR2 SYGVKD. As DNA, the CDR3 is TGTGCCATCAGTCCACAGGGGGCAAGTGGCGGGGAGCTGTTTTTT. This translates into CAISPQGASGGELFF.